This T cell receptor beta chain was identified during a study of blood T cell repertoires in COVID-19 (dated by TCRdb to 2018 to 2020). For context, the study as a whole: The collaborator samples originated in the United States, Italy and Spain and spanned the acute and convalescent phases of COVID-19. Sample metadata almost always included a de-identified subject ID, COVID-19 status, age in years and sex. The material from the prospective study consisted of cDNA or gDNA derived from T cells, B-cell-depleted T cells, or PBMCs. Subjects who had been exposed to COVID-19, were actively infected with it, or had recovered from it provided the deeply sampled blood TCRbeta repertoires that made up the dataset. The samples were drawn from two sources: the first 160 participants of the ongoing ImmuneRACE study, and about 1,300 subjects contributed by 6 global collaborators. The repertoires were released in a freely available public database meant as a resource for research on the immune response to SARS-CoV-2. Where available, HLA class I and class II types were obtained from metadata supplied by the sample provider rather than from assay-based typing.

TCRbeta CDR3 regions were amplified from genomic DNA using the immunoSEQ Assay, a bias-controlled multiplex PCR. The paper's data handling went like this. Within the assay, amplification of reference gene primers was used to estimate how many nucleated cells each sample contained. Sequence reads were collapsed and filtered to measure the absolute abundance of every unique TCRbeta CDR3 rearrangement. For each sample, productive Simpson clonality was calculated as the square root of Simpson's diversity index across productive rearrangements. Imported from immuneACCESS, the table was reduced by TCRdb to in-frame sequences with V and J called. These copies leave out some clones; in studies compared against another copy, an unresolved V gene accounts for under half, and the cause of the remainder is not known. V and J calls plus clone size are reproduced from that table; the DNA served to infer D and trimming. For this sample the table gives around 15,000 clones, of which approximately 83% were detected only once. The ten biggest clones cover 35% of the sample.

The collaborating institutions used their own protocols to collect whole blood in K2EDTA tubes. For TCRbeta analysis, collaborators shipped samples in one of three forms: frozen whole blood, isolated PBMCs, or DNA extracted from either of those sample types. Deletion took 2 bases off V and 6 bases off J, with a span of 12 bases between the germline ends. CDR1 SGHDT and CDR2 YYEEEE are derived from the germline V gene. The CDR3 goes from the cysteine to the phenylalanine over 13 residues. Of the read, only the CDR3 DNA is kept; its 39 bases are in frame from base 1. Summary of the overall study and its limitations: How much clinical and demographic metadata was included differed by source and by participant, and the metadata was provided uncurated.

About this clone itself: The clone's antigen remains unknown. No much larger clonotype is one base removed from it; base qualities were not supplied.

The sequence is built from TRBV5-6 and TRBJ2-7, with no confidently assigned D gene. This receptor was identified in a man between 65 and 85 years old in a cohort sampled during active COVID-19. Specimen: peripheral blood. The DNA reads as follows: TGTGCCAGCAGCTTCCCGGTAGTCGGCGAGCAGTACTTC. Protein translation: CASSFPVVGEQYF.